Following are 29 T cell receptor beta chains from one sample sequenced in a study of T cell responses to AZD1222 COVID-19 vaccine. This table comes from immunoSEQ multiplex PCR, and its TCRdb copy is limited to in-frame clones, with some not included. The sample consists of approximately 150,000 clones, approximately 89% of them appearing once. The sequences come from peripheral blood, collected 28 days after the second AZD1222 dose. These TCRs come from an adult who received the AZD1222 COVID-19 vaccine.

The CDR3 protein is CASTKTGANYGYTF. The DNA of the CDR3 is TGTGCCAGTACCAAGACCGGCGCTAACTATGGCTACACCTTC. The chain uses TRBV19 and TRBJ1-2, with D uncertain. Germline values: CDR1 LNHDA, CDR2 SQIVND (reference sequence). With 7 bases removed from V and 0 bases from J, the gap between germline ends came to 12 bases. The CDR3 contains 14 residues.

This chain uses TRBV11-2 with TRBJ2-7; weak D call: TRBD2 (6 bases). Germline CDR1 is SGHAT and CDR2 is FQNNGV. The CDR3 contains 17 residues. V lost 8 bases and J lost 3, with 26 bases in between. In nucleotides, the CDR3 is TGTGCCAGCTTGGGCCTATTCGGGGGAATTGGTCTCTACGAGCAGTACTTC. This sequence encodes CASLGLFGGIGLYEQYF. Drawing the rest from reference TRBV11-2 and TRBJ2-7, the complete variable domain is EAGVAQSPRYKIIEKRQSVAFWCNPISGHATLYWYQQILGQGPKLLIQFQNNGVVDDSQLPKDRFSAERLKGVDSTLKIQPAKLEDSAVYLCASLGLFGGIGLYEQYFGPGTRLTVT.

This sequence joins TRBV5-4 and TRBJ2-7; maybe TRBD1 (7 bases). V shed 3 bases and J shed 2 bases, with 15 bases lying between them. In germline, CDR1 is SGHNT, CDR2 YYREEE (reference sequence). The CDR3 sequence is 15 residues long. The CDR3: CASSYPTRGAYEQYF. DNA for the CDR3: TGTGCCAGCAGCTATCCAACCAGGGGGGCCTACGAGCAGTACTTC. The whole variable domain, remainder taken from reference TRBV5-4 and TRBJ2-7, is ETGVTQSPTHLIKTRGQQVTLRCSSQSGHNTVSWYQQALGQGPQFIFQYYREEENGRGNFPPRFSGLQFPNYSSELNVNALELDDSALYLCASSYPTRGAYEQYFGPGTRLTVT.

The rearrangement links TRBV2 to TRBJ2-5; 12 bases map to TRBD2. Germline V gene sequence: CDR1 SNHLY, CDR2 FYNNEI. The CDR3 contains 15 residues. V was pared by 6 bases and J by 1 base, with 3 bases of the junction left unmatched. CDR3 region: CASSPGLAGQETQYF. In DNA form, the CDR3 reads TGTGCCAGCAGCCCGGGACTAGCGGGCCAAGAGACCCAGTACTTC.

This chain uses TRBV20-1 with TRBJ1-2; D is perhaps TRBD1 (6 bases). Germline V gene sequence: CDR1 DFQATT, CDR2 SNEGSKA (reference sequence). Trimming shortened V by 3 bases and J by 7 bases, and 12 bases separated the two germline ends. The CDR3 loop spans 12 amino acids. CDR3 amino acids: CSASRGASGYTF. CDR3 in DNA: TGCAGTGCTAGTAGGGGGGCTTCTGGCTACACCTTC.

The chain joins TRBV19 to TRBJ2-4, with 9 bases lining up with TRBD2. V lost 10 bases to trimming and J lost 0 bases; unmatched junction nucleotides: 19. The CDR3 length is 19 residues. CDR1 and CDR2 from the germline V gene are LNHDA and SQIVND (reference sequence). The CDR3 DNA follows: TGTGCCACCCGAGAGCGGGGGGCTCCCGGCCTCGGAGCCAAAAACATTCAGTACTTC. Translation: CATRERGAPGLGAKNIQYF.

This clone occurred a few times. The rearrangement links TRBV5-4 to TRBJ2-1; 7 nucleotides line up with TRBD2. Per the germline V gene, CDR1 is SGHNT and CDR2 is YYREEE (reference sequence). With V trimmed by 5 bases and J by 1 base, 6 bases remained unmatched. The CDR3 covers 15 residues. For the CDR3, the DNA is TGTGCCAGCAGAACGGGACTACCTTCCTACAATGAGCAGTTCTTC. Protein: CASRTGLPSYNEQFF.

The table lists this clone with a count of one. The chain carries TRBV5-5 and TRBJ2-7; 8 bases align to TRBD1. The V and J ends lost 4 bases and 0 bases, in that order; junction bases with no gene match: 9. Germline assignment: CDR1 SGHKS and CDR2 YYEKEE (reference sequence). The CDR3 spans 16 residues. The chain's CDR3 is CASSPPDRGRSYEQYF. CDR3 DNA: TGTGCCAGCAGCCCACCCGACAGGGGACGCTCCTACGAGCAGTACTTC.

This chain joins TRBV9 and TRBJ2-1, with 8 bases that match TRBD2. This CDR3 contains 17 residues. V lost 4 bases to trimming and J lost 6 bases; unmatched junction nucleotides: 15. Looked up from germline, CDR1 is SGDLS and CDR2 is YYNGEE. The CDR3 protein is CASSLTPWSGSSNEQFF. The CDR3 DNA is TGTGCCAGCAGCCTTACTCCGTGGAGCGGGAGTAGCAATGAGCAGTTCTTC.

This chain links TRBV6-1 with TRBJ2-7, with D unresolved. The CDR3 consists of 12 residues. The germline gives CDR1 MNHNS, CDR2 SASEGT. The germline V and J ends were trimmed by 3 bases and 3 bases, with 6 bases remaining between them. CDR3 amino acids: CASSDAGYEQYF. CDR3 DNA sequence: TGTGCCAGCAGTGACGCAGGCTACGAGCAGTACTTC.

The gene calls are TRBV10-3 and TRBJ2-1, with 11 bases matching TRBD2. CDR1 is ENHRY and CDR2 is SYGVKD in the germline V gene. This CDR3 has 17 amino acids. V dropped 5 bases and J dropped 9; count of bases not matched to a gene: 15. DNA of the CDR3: TGTGCCATCAGTTCAAAAGGGGTAGCGGGGGGGCTCAGTGAGCAGTTCTTC. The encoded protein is CAISSKGVAGGLSEQFF.

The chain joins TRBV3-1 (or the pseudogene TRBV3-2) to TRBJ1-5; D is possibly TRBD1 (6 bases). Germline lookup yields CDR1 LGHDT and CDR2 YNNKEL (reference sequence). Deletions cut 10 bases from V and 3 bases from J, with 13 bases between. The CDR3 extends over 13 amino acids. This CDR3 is CATGAGDNQPQHF. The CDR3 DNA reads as TGTGCCACCGGAGCAGGGGACAATCAGCCCCAGCATTTT.

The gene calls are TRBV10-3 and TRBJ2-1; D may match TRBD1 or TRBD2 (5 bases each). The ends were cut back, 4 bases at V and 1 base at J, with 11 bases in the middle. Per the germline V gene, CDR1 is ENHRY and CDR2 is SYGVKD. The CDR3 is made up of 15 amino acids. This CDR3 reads CAISGARGSYNEQFF. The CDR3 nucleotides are TGTGCCATCAGTGGGGCGAGGGGTTCCTACAATGAGCAGTTCTTC.

CDR3 in DNA: TGTGCCAGCAGTTTAGGAGGAGCCCAGGTTAGGGCTTTCTTT. Its protein product is CASSLGGAQVRAFF. The gene calls are TRBV28 and TRBJ1-1, with no clear D. Germline V CDR1 and CDR2: MDHEN, SYDVKM. Trimming stripped 2 bases from V and 11 bases from J, with 18 bases between. The CDR3 covers 14 residues. Full variable domain (remainder filled in from reference TRBV28 and TRBJ1-1): DVKVTQSSRYLVKRTGEKVFLECVQDMDHENMFWYRQDPGLGLRLIYFSYDVKMKEKGDIPEGYSVSREKKERFSLILESASTNQTSMYLCASSLGGAQVRAFFGQGTRLTVV.

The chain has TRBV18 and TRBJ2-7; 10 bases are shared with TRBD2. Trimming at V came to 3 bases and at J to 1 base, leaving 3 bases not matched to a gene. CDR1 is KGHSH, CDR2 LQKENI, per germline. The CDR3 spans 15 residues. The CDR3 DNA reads TGTGCCAGCTCACCCCTAGCGGGAGTATCCTACGAGCAGTACTTC. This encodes CASSPLAGVSYEQYF. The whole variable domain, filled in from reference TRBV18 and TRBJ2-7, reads NAGVMQNPRHLVRRRGQEARLRCSPMKGHSHVYWYRQLPEEGLKFMVYLQKENIIDESGMPKERFSAEFPKEGPSILRIQQVVRGDSAAYFCASSPLAGVSYEQYFGPGTRLTVT.

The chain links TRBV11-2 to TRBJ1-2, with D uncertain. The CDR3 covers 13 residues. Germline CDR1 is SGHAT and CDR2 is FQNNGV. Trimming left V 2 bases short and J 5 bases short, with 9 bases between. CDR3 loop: CASSLTEPYGYTF. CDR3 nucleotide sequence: TGTGCCAGCAGCTTAACAGAGCCTTATGGCTACACCTTC.

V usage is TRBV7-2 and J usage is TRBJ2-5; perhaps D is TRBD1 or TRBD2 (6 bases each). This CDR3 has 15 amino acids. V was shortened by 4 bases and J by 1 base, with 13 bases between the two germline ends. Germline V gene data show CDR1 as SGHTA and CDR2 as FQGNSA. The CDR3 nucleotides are TGTGCCAGCAGCTCAGACGGGGGCCCCCAAGAGACCCAGTACTTC. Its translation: CASSSDGGPQETQYF.

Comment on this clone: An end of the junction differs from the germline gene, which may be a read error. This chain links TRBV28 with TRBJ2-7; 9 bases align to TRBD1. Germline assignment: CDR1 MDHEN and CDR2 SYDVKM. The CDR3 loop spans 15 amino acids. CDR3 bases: TGTGCCAGCAGTTTATCGGGGGCAGCCGGGACAGGGAGGACCTTC. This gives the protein CASSLSGAAGTGRTF.

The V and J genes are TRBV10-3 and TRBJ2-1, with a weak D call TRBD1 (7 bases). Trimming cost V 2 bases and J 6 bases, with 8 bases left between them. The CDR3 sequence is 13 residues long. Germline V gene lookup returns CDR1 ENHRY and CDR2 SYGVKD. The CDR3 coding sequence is TGTGCCATCAGTGAGCAGGGGGGCAATGAGCAGTTCTTC. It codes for CAISEQGGNEQFF.

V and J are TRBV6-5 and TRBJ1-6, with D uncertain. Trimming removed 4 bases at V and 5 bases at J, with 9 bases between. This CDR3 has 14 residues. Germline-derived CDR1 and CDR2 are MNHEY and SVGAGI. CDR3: CASSSIGDNSPLHF. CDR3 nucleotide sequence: TGTGCCAGCAGTTCGATCGGCGATAATTCACCCCTCCACTTT.

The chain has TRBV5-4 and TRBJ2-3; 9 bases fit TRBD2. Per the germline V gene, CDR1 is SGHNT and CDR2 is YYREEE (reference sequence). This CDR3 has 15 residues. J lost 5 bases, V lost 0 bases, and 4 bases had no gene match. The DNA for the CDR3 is TGTGCCAGCAGCTTGGCCTCTAGCGGGAAAGATACGCAGTATTTT. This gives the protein CASSLASSGKDTQYF.

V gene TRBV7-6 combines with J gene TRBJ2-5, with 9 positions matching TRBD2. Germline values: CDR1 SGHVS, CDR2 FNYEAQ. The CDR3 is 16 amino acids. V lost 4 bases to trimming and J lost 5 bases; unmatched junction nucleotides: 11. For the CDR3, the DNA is TGTGCCAGCAGCTCCCCCTGGCGGGGGGGCGGGGAGACCCAGTACTTC. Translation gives CASSSPWRGGGETQYF.

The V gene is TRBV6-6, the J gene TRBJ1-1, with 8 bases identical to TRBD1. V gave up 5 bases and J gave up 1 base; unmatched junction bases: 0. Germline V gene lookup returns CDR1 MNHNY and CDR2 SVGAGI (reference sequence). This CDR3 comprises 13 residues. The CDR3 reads CASSDRGNTEAFF. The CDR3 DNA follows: TGTGCCAGCAGTGACAGGGGGAACACTGAAGCTTTCTTT.

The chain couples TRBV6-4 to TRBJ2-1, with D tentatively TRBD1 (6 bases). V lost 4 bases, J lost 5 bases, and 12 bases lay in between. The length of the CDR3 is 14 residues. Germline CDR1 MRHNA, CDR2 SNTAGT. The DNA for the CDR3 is TGTGCCAGCAGTGGAGGGACACCCAACAATGAGCAGTTCTTC. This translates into CASSGGTPNNEQFF.

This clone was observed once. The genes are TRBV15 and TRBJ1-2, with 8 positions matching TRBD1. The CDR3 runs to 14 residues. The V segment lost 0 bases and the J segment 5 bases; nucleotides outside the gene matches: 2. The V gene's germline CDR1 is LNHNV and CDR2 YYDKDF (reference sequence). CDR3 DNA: TGTGCCACCAGCAGAGATCGGACAGGGTATGGCTACACCTTC. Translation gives CATSRDRTGYGYTF.

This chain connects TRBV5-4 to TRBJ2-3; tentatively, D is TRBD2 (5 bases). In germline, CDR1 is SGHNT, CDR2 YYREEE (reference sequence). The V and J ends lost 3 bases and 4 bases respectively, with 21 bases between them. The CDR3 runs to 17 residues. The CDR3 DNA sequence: TGTGCCAGCAGCTCTAAACGCGCAGAACTAGATGCAGATACGCAGTATTTT. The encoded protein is CASSSKRAELDADTQYF.

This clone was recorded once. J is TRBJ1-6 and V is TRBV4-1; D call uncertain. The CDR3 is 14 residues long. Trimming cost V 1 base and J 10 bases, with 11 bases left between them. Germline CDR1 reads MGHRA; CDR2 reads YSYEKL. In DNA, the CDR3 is TGCGCCAGCAGCCAAGTGTCCATTGGGTCACCCCTCCACTTT. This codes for CASSQVSIGSPLHF.

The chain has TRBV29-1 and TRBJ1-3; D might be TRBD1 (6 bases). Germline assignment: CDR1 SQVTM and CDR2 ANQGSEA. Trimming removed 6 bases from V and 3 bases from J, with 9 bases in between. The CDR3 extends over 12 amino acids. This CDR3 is CSVRQVGNTIYF. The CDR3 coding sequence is TGCAGCGTCCGACAGGTTGGAAACACCATATATTTT.

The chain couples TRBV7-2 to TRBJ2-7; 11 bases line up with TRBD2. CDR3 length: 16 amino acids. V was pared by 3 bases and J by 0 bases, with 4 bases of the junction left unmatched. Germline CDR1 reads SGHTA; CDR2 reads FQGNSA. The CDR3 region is CASSLVSGRASYEQYF. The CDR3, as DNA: TGTGCCAGCAGCTTGGTTAGCGGGAGGGCCTCCTACGAGCAGTACTTC.